The 23 T cell receptor beta chains below all came from one sample that was sequenced in a study of CD8 T cells in ankylosing spondylitis. One entry per CDR3 protein, called by TCRdb with MiXCR from the 5' RACE reads. Here the sample spans around 33,000 distinct CDR3 sequences, 7.2% being singletons. Sequencing was done on a sample of blood, either unsorted or a sorted T cell fraction (not recorded which). These receptors all stem from a male donor with ankylosing spondylitis or in good health (not recorded which).

The chain uses TRBV11-2 and TRBJ2-5; 15 bases are shared with TRBD2. CDR1 is SGHAT and CDR2 is FQNNGV in the germline V gene. The junction had 1 base not matched to a gene; V was cut back by 0 bases and J by 5 bases. The CDR3 contains 16 residues. For the CDR3, the DNA is TGTGCCAGCAGCTTAGAAGGGACTAGCGGGAGGGAGACCCAGTACTTC. Protein sequence: CASSLEGTSGRETQYF.

There are many counts of this clonotype. The chain links TRBV12-3 or TRBV12-4 to TRBJ1-3; D remains unclear. Trimming removed 2 bases at V and 1 base at J, with 12 bases between. CDR3 length equals 16 residues. CDR3 sequence reads: CASSLKERPSGNTIYF. As DNA, the CDR3 is TGTGCCAGCAGTTTAAAAGAGAGGCCATCTGGAAACACCATATATTTT.

This clonotype showed up many times. The V and J genes are TRBV20-1 and TRBJ1-5, with 7 bases aligning to TRBD1. With V trimmed by 0 bases and J by 5 bases, 10 bases remained unmatched. The CDR3 is 16 residues long. Per germline, CDR1 DFQATT and CDR2 SNEGSKA (reference sequence). CDR3 amino acids: CSARDWHGQGDQPQHF. The DNA of the CDR3 is TGCAGTGCTAGAGATTGGCACGGGCAGGGGGATCAGCCCCAGCATTTT.

In its sample, this clonotype ranks as medium-sized (0.01 to 0.1%). The chain combines TRBV3-1 with TRBJ1-2; D is unresolved. The CDR3 sequence is 12 residues long. V lost 3 bases and J 2 bases, leaving 4 bases between the germline ends. The germline gives CDR1 LGHDT, CDR2 YNNKEL (reference sequence). The CDR3 loop reads CASSQANYGYTF. In DNA, the CDR3 is TGTGCCAGCAGCCAGGCCAACTATGGCTACACCTTC.

This clonotype was recorded many times. This chain links TRBV5-1 with TRBJ2-1, with D uncertain. With 3 bases removed from V and 8 bases from J, the gap between germline ends came to 15 bases. Germline V gene lookup returns CDR1 SGHRS and CDR2 YFSETQ. The CDR3 loop spans 14 amino acids. CDR3 DNA sequence: TGCGCCAGCAGCTCTCTAGGTGCAGATCATGAGCAGTTCTTC. Residues: CASSSLGADHEQFF.

This clonotype was detected ten times or more. The V gene is TRBV12-3 or TRBV12-4, the J gene TRBJ1-2; no definite D call. CDR3 length: 15 residues. The germline V and J ends were trimmed by 6 bases and 4 bases, with 18 bases remaining between them. The CDR3 here is CASSPTGRQAYGYTF. The CDR3 DNA reads as TGTGCCAGCAGCCCAACGGGCAGACAAGCCTATGGCTACACCTTC.

This clonotype was counted between two and nine times. The rearrangement joins TRBV20-1 to TRBJ2-3; no clear D gene. This CDR3 region has 15 residues. Trimming cost V 0 bases and J 0 bases, with 10 bases left between them. Per the germline V gene, CDR1 is DFQATT and CDR2 is SNEGSKA (reference sequence). This chain's CDR3 is CSARDIGPSTDTQYF. For the CDR3, the DNA is TGCAGTGCTAGAGATATAGGTCCTAGCACAGATACGCAGTATTTT.

This clonotype appeared many times. V usage is TRBV3-1 and J usage is TRBJ1-2; D may be TRBD1 (5 bases). V gave up 1 base and J gave up 8 bases, with 20 bases separating them. CDR1 and CDR2 (germline): LGHDT, YNNKEL (reference sequence). The CDR3 runs 16 residues. CDR3 protein: CASSQANIQGSHGYTF. Here the CDR3 DNA reads TGTGCCAGCAGCCAAGCGAACATCCAGGGATCTCACGGCTACACCTTC.

The rearrangement links TRBV3-1 to TRBJ2-1, with D perhaps TRBD2 (5 bases). Germline CDR1 LGHDT, CDR2 YNNKEL (reference sequence). The CDR3 extends over 15 amino acids. Trimming shortened V by 11 bases and J by 10 bases, and 27 bases separated the two germline ends. The CDR3 here is CACSQAQTGFIEQFF. The CDR3 region has the DNA TGTGCCTGCTCCCAAGCCCAGACGGGGTTCATCGAGCAGTTCTTC.

This clonotype was seen repeatedly, ten times or more. V usage is TRBV28 and J usage is TRBJ2-1; perhaps TRBD2 as D (6 bases). Trimming pared 5 bases from V and 7 bases from J, leaving 18 bases between. The CDR3 contains 15 residues. CDR1 is MDHEN and CDR2 is SYDVKM in the germline V gene. Here the CDR3 DNA reads TGTGCCAGCAGTCCGCGCGCCACTAGCTATAATGAGCAGTTCTTC. Protein: CASSPRATSYNEQFF.

This clonotype was observed at least ten times. The chain combines TRBV2 with TRBJ2-1; tentative D call: TRBD2 (6 bases). CDR1 and CDR2 from the germline V gene are SNHLY and FYNNEI. V lost 11 bases and J 3 bases, leaving 20 bases between the germline ends. This CDR3 contains 15 residues. In nucleotides, the CDR3 is TGTGCCTCCAAGTCCGGGACTCCTCTCTACAATGAGCAGTTCTTC. It specifies CASKSGTPLYNEQFF.

This clonotype was picked up many times. The V call is TRBV10-3, the J call TRBJ1-5; 9 bases match TRBD1. V lost 2 bases, J lost 2 bases, and 1 base stayed unmatched. The CDR3 consists of 15 residues. Per germline, CDR1 ENHRY and CDR2 SYGVKD. CDR3 region: CAISERTGGNQPQHF. The CDR3 region has the DNA TGTGCCATCAGTGAGAGGACAGGGGGCAATCAGCCCCAGCATTTT.

This clonotype was seen ten or more times. The CDR3: CASSLGTGVPYDEQYF. DNA for the CDR3: TGCGCCAGCAGCTTGGGGACAGGGGTCCCGTACGACGAGCAGTACTTC. This chain joins TRBV5-1 and TRBJ2-7; 9 nucleotides agree with TRBD1. Germline CDR1 reads SGHRS; CDR2 reads YFSETQ. The CDR3 is 16 residues long. With V trimmed by 0 bases and J by 5 bases, 9 bases remained unmatched.

This clonotype was detected ten times or more. The rearrangement links TRBV12-3 or TRBV12-4 to TRBJ1-1; 8 bases are shared with TRBD1. V trimming: 5 bases; J trimming: 5 bases; junction bases outside the gene matches: 7. CDR3 size: 14 residues. The CDR3 nucleotides read TGTGCCAGCAGTACCCGACAGGGGAGGACTGAAGCTTTCTTT. The encoded protein is CASSTRQGRTEAFF.

This clonotype was seen ten or more times. V and J are TRBV20-1 and TRBJ1-2, with D uncertain. Between the trimmed V and J ends, which lost 0 bases and 3 bases, there was a span of 5 bases. Germline loops: CDR1 DFQATT, CDR2 SNEGSKA (reference sequence). The CDR3 has 12 residues. CDR3 in DNA: TGCAGTGCTAGAGATTCCGACTATGGCTACACCTTC. Translation: CSARDSDYGYTF.

The sample holds many counts of this clonotype. V and J are TRBV28 and TRBJ2-2; 10 bases match TRBD2. CDR1 is MDHEN and CDR2 is SYDVKM in the germline V gene. The trim removed 6 bases at V and 1 base at J, leaving 8 bases unmatched. The CDR3 has 17 amino acids. This CDR3 reads CASRLTASGGNTGELFF. In nucleotides, the CDR3 is TGTGCCAGCAGACTCACAGCTAGCGGGGGGAACACCGGGGAGCTGTTTTTT.

This clonotype was counted at least ten times. This sequence joins TRBV20-1 and TRBJ2-1, with D unresolved. The CDR3 sequence is 12 residues long. The germline CDR1 and CDR2 sequences are DFQATT and SNEGSKA (reference sequence). V was shortened by 2 bases and J by 10 bases, with 12 bases between the two germline ends. CDR3 sequence reads: CSARPLAGEQFF. The CDR3 DNA reads TGCAGTGCTAGACCACTTGCCGGCGAGCAGTTCTTC.

This clonotype was counted ten times or more. The rearrangement uses TRBV15 and TRBJ2-1, with 9 bases that match TRBD1. Trimming removed 8 bases from V and 7 bases from J; junction bases left unmatched: 9. The CDR3 sequence is 14 residues long. Germline values: CDR1 LNHNV, CDR2 YYDKDF (reference sequence). The CDR3 spells CATLGTGNRNEQFF. The CDR3 DNA reads as TGTGCCACCCTCGGGACAGGGAATCGTAATGAGCAGTTCTTC.

This clonotype has a count of ten or more. The chain links TRBV2 to TRBJ2-3; 8 positions match TRBD2. CDR1 is SNHLY and CDR2 is FYNNEI in the germline V gene. This CDR3 contains 15 residues. Unmatched junction bases numbered 14, after V lost 5 bases and J lost 10 bases. This CDR3 is CASSMRAGEAAAQYF. The CDR3 DNA reads TGTGCCAGCAGTATGCGAGCGGGAGAGGCAGCAGCGCAGTATTTT.

The chain has TRBV20-1 and TRBJ2-2; maybe TRBD1 (5 bases). CDR1 and CDR2 (germline): DFQATT, SNEGSKA (reference sequence). This CDR3 is built from 16 residues. The CDR3 nucleotides are TGCTGCGCTAGAGATCTCTCAGGGTTGGCCACCGGGGAGCTGTTTTTT. This sequence encodes CCARDLSGLATGELFF.

Ten or more counts support this clonotype. The chain recombines TRBV6-1 with TRBJ1-5, with D unresolved. Germline V lookup: CDR1 MNHNS, CDR2 SASEGT. With 11 bases removed from V and 7 bases from J, the gap between germline ends came to 21 bases. CDR3 length: 14 residues. CDR3 residues: CASGRAGLRQPQHF. In DNA, the CDR3 is TGTGCCTCCGGCCGGGCAGGTCTTAGACAGCCCCAGCATTTT.

This clonotype has a count of ten or more. The chain joins TRBV19 to TRBJ2-1; 11 bases align to TRBD2. Per germline, CDR1 LNHDA and CDR2 SQIVND (reference sequence). This CDR3 spans 15 amino acids. V dropped 5 bases and J dropped 4; count of bases not matched to a gene: 4. The CDR3 DNA reads TGTGCCAGTAGTCCCTCTAGCGGGAGGTACAATGAGCAGTTCTTC. Translating it yields CASSPSSGRYNEQFF. Full variable domain (missing parts from reference TRBV19 and TRBJ2-1): DGGITQSPKYLFRKEGQNVTLSCEQNLNHDAMYWYRQDPGQGLRLIYYSQIVNDFQKGDIAEGYSVSREKKESFPLTVTSAQKNPTAFYLCASSPSSGRYNEQFFGPGTRLTVL.

This clonotype was seen at least ten times. Mismatch with germline at one junction end may stem from a read error. The rearrangement joins TRBV3-1 to TRBJ2-7, with D tentatively TRBD2 (6 bases). Germline assignment: CDR1 LGHDT and CDR2 YNNKEL (reference sequence). The CDR3 sequence is 11 residues long. The CDR3 sequence: CPMGLENEQYF. The CDR3 bases are TGCCCTATGGGACTCGAGAACGAGCAGTACTTC.